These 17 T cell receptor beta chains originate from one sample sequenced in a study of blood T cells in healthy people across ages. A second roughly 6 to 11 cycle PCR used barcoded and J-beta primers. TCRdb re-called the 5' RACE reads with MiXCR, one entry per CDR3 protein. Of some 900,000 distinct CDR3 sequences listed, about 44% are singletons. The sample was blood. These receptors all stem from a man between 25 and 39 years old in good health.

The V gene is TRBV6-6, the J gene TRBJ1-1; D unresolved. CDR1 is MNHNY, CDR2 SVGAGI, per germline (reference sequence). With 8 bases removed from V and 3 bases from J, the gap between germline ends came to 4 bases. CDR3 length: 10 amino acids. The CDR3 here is CASAYTEAFF. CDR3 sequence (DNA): TGTGCCAGCGCATACACTGAAGCTTTCTTT.

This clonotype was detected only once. In DNA, the CDR3 is TGTGCCAGCAGCTCCGGGACTAGCGGGGGGGGCACTGAGCAGTTCTTC. As protein: CASSSGTSGGGTEQFF. The chain joins TRBV7-2 to TRBJ2-1; TRBD2 matches 16 bases. The CDR3 loop spans 16 amino acids. CDR1 is SGHTA and CDR2 is FQGNSA in the germline V gene. V lost 4 bases to trimming and J lost 9 bases; unmatched junction nucleotides: 6.

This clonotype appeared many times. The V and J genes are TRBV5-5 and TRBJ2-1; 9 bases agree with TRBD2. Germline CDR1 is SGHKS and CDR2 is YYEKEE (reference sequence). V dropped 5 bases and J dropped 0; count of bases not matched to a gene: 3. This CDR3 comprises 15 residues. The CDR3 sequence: CASRWTSDSYNEQFF. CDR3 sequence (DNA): TGTGCCAGCAGATGGACTAGCGACTCCTACAATGAGCAGTTCTTC.

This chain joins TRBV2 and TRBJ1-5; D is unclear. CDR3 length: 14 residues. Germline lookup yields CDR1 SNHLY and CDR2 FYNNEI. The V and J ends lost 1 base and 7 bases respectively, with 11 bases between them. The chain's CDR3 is CASSEGAARQPQHF. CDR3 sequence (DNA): TGTGCCAGCAGTGAAGGGGCAGCTAGGCAGCCCCAGCATTTT.

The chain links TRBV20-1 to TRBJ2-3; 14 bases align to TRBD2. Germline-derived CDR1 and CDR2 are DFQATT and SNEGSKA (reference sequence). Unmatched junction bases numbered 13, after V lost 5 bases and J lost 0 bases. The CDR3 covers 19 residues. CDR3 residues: CSASSLTSGGAYSTDTQYF. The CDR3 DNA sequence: TGCAGTGCTTCAAGCTTGACTAGCGGGGGGGCTTATAGCACAGATACGCAGTATTTT.

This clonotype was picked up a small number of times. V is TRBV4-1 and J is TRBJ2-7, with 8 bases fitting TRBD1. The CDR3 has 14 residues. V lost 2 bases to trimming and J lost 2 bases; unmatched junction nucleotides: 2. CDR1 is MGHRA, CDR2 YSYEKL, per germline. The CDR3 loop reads CASSQRQGPYEQYF. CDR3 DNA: TGCGCCAGCAGCCAACGACAGGGGCCCTACGAGCAGTACTTC.

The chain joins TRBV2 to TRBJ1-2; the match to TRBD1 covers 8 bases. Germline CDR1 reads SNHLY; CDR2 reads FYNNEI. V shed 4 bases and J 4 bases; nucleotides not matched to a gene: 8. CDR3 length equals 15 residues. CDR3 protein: CASSGGQGTFYGYTF. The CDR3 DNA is TGTGCCAGCAGTGGTGGACAGGGAACATTCTATGGCTACACCTTC.

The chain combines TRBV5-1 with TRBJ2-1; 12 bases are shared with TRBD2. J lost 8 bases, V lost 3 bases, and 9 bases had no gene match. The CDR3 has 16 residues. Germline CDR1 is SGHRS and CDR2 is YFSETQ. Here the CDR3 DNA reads TGCGCCAGCAGCTCCATTCTAGCGGGGGGGCGAGATGAGCAGTTCTTC. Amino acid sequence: CASSSILAGGRDEQFF.

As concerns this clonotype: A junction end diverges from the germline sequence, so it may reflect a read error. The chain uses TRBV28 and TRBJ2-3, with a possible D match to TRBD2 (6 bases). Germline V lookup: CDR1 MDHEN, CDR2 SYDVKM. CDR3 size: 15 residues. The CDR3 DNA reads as TGTGCCGGCAGTTTAGGAGGGGCTAGCACAGATACGCAGTATTTT. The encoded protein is CAGSLGGASTDTQYF.

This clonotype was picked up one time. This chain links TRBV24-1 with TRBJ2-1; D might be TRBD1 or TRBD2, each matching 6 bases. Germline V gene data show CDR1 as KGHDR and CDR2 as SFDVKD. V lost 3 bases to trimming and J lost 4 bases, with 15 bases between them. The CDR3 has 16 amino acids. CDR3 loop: CATSDPRDTTYNEQFF. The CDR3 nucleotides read TGTGCCACCAGTGATCCGCGGGACACCACTTACAATGAGCAGTTCTTC.

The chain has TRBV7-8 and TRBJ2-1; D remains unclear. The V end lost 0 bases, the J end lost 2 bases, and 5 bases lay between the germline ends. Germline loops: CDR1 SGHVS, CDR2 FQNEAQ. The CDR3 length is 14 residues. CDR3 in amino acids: CASSLAETYNEQFF. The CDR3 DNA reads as TGTGCCAGCAGCTTAGCTGAAACCTACAATGAGCAGTTCTTC.

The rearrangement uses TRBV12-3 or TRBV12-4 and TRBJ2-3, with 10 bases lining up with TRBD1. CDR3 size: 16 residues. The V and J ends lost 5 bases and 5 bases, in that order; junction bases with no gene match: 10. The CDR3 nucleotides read TGTGCCAGCAGTCCGACAGGGGGCTTCGGGGGAGATACGCAGTATTTT. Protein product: CASSPTGGFGGDTQYF.

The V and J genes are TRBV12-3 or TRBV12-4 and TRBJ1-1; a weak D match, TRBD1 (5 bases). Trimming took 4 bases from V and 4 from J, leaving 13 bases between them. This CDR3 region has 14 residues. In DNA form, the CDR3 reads TGTGCCAGCAGTTCCAGGGTAGTGGCCACTGAAGCTTTCTTT. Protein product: CASSSRVVATEAFF.

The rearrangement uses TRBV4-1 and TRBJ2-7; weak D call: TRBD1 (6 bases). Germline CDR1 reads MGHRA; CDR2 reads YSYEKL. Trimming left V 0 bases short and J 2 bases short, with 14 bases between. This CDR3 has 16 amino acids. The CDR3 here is CASSQEVAQGPYEQYF. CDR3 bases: TGCGCCAGCAGCCAAGAGGTAGCACAGGGTCCCTACGAGCAGTACTTC.

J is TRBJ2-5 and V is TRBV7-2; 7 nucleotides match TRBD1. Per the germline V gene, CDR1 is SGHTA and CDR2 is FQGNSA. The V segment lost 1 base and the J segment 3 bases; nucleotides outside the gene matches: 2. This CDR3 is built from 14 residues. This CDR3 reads CASSLVQGEETQYF. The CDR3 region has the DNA TGTGCCAGCAGCTTAGTTCAGGGGGAAGAGACCCAGTACTTC.

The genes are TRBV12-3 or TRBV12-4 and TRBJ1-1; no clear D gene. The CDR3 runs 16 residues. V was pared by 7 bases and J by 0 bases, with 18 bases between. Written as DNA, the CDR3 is TGTGCCAGCACCCTCTGGAGGGAAAGCATGAACACTGAAGCTTTCTTT. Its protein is CASTLWRESMNTEAFF.

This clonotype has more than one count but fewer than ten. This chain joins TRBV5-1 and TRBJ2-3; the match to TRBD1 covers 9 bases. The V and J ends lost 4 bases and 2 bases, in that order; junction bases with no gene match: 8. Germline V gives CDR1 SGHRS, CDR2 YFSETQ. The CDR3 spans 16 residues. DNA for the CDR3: TGCGCCAGCAGCCTAGGGACAGGGAGCCACACAGATACGCAGTATTTT. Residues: CASSLGTGSHTDTQYF.